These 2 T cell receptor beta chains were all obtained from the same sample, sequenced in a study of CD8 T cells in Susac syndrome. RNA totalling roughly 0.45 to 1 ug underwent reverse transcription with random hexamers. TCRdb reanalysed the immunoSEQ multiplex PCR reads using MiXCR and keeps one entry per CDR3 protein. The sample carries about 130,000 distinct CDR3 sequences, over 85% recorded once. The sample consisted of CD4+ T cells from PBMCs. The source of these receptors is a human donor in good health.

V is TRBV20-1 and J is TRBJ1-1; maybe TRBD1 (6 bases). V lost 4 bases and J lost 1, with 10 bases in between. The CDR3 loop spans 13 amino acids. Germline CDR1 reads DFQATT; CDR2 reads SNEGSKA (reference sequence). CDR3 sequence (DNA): TGCAGTGCTACCACAGGGACGAACACTGAAGCTTTCTTT. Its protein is CSATTGTNTEAFF.

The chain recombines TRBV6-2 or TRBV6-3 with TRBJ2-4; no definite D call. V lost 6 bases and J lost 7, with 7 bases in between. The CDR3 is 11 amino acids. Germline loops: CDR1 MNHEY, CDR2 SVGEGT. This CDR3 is CASSKVNIQYF. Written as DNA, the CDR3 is TGTGCCAGCAGCAAAGTCAACATTCAGTACTTC.